Sequencing of this TCR beta chain was carried out in a study of siplizumab effects on memory and regulatory T cells. Of note for this clone: Its antigen remains unknown.

Sequencing used immunoSEQ multiplex PCR; TCRdb keeps in-frame clones, though not all of them. This sample carries tens of thousands of clones, approximately 88% of them seen once, and the ten largest clones take 0.25%. Study-level results: Significant reduction of alloreactive sequences traceable to unstimulated CD4+ memory cells was observed with siplizumab. Roughly 80-96% of proliferating CD4+ or CD8+ clones defied assignment to a naive or memory phenotype.

The sequence came from a human donor in good health. The sample taken for sequencing was naive CD4+ T cells sorted from blood.

CDR3 in DNA: TGTGCCAGCAGTACCGACAGACCACCTAACTATGGCTACACCTTC. Translated, it gives CASSTDRPPNYGYTF. The rearrangement links TRBV6-5 to TRBJ1-2; a possible D gene is TRBD1 (5 bases). With 5 bases removed from V and 0 bases from J, the gap between germline ends came to 13 bases. This CDR3 has 15 residues. Per germline, CDR1 MNHEY and CDR2 SVGAGI.